A selection of T cell receptor beta chains follows, all from one sample in a study of identical twins. MiXCR, applied by TCRdb to the 5' RACE reads, yields one record per CDR3 protein. Of some 1,600,000 distinct CDR3 sequences in the sample, around a third were seen once. Sequenced input: cord blood. Receptor source: a newborn girl in good health. Both conserved end residues are part of each CDR3. A D gene is named only where the DNA matches it firmly. Size is omitted from some rows. Given values are once, few, many or a class for expanded clones.

NA,few,TRBV11-2,TRBJ2-7,TGTGCCAGCAGCTTATTCCCCCAGCACTACGAGCAGTACTTC,CASSLFPQHYEQYF
TRBD2,few,TRBV7-2,TRBJ2-7,TGTGCCAGCAGCGCAGCTAGCGGGGGGGCCTACGAGCAGTACTTC,CASSAASGGAYEQYF
TRBD1,NA,TRBV5-1,TRBJ2-7,TGCGCCAGCAGCTTGGATGACAGGGGGCCAATTTATAGCTCCTACGAGCAGTACTTC,CASSLDDRGPIYSSYEQYF
NA,many,TRBV9,TRBJ2-3,TGTGCCAGCAGCGTCCCGGGAGATACGCAGTATTTT,CASSVPGDTQYF
NA,few,TRBV5-1,TRBJ2-1,TGCGCCAGCAGCTTGGCGGGACCCGCGATCGGTGAGCAGTTCTTC,CASSLAGPAIGEQFF
TRBD2,NA,TRBV7-2,TRBJ2-3,TGTGCCAGCTCCAAAGGGAGCGGGGGCGGGCTTATTGTGCAGTATTTT,CASSKGSGGGLIVQYF
NA,many,TRBV14,TRBJ2-7,TGTGCCAGCAGCCCAACCCCTTTGGACGAGCAGTACTTC,CASSPTPLDEQYF
NA,NA,TRBV25-1,TRBJ2-1,TGTGCCAGCAGTGAGGGGGGTCCAGGACAGGTCCTTCTCCAATTGAATGAGCAGTTCTTC,CASSEGGPGQVLLQLNEQFF
TRBD2,few,TRBV5-1,TRBJ2-1,TGCGCCAGCAGGGCTTACGGGAGGGTCCTGGATGAGCAGTTCTTC,CASRAYGRVLDEQFF
TRBD1,NA,TRBV20-1,TRBJ1-6,TGCAGTGCTAGAAGAGGGGGCAGTTCACCCCTCCACTTT,CSARRGGSSPLHF
TRBD1,few,TRBV4-1,TRBJ2-1,TGCGCCAGCAGCCCCACCGGGACAGGTAAAAATGAGCAGTTCTTC,CASSPTGTGKNEQFF
NA,NA,TRBV7-2,TRBJ2-1,TGTGCCAGCAGCACACAGGGAGCTGAGCAGTTCTTC,CASSTQGAEQFF
NA,NA,TRBV7-2,TRBJ2-3,TGTGCCAGCAGGAGTAGCCTATACACAGATACGCAGTATTTT,CASRSSLYTDTQYF
NA,many,TRBV9,TRBJ2-7,TGTGCCAGCAGCGTTAAGGATACCTACGAGCAGTACTTC,CASSVKDTYEQYF
TRBD2,NA,TRBV20-1,TRBJ2-7,TGCAGTGCTAGGGGGAGGGAACACTACGAGCAGTACTTC,CSARGREHYEQYF
TRBD1,few,TRBV3-1,TRBJ1-2,TGTGCCAGCAGCCAACAAACCGGGACAGGTCGCTATGGCTACACCTTC,CASSQQTGTGRYGYTF
NA,NA,TRBV5-1,TRBJ2-5,TGCGCCAGCAGCTCGACCCTTAGGGTGCCAAAGACCCAGTACTTC,CASSSTLRVPKTQYF
NA,many,TRBV29-1,TRBJ2-1,TGCAGCCCTTTGGGGGACTTAGGCCCCAATGAGCAGTTCTTC,CSPLGDLGPNEQFF
TRBD2,few,TRBV5-1,TRBJ2-1,TGCGCCAGCAGCTCAGGACTAGACTACTCCTACAATGAGCAGTTCTTC,CASSSGLDYSYNEQFF
NA,NA,TRBV20-1,TRBJ1-1,TGCAGTGCTAGAGATCGACACACTGAAGCTTTCTTT,CSARDRHTEAFF
TRBD2,few,TRBV4-2,TRBJ2-3,TGTGCCAGCAGCCTCACACTCCCGGGTAGCGGGAGGGGAGATACGCAGTATTTT,CASSLTLPGSGRGDTQYF
NA,NA,TRBV12-3/TRBV12-4,TRBJ1-1,TGTGCCAGCAGTTTAGAGGGACGGAAGAACACTGAAGCTTTCTTT,CASSLEGRKNTEAFF
TRBD2,NA,TRBV7-2,TRBJ2-7,TGTGCCAGCAGCCCTACTAGCGGGAGATACTACGAGCAGTACTTC,CASSPTSGRYYEQYF
NA,NA,TRBV12-3/TRBV12-4,TRBJ1-5,TGTGCCAGCAGCCCAGGAGGGGGAAGTCAGCCCCAGCATTTT,CASSPGGGSQPQHF
NA,many,TRBV28,TRBJ1-2,TGTGCCAGCAGCACCGGGACGGTTTATGGCTACACCTTC,CASSTGTVYGYTF
NA,NA,TRBV20-1,TRBJ2-5,TGCAGTGCTCCCCGGGGTAAAGAGACCCAGTACTTC,CSAPRGKETQYF
TRBD1,few,TRBV6-6,TRBJ1-1,TGTGCCAGTTCGGACAGGGAAAAGTTGGGTGAAGCTTTCTTT,CASSDREKLGEAFF
TRBD2,few,TRBV7-9,TRBJ2-3,TGTGCCAGCAGCTTAGGGAGAGCGGGGGGGCAAGATACGCAGTATTTT,CASSLGRAGGQDTQYF
TRBD1,NA,TRBV6-6,TRBJ2-7,TGTGCCAGCAGTTACTCTCAGGGGGCAGGCTACGAGCAGTACTTC,CASSYSQGAGYEQYF
NA,NA,TRBV3-1,TRBJ2-2,TGTGCCAGCAGCCAATACGGGGAGCTGTTTTTT,CASSQYGELFF
NA,many,TRBV18,TRBJ2-3,TGTGCCAGCAGCCCGGGAAGCGCAGATACGCAGTATTTT,CASSPGSADTQYF
NA,NA,TRBV6-2/TRBV6-3,TRBJ1-5,TGTGCCAGCAGTGACCTCGCCGGCCGGGGCCAGCCCCAGCATTTT,CASSDLAGRGQPQHF
NA,NA,TRBV6-2/TRBV6-3,TRBJ2-4,TGTGCCAGCAGAACTGGGGCGTTGAGCATTCAGTACTTC,CASRTGALSIQYF
NA,NA,TRBV12-3/TRBV12-4,TRBJ2-7,TGTGCCAGCAGTTTTTACGGGGGGCCTTACTCCTACGAGCAGTACTTC,CASSFYGGPYSYEQYF
TRBD1,few,TRBV11-2,TRBJ1-2,TGTGCCAGCAGCTACCGGGACAGTTATGGCTACACCTTC,CASSYRDSYGYTF
TRBD2,NA,TRBV12-3/TRBV12-4,TRBJ2-1,TGTGCCAGCAGTTTTTTAACTAGCGGACTTACACATGAGCAGTTCTTC,CASSFLTSGLTHEQFF
TRBD1,NA,TRBV7-2,TRBJ2-1,TGTGCCAGCAGCCAAAATTTCGACAGGGCCAATGAGCAGTTCTTC,CASSQNFDRANEQFF
NA,few,TRBV11-2,TRBJ2-7,TGTGCCAGCAGCTTAGGATCCTGGGGGGAATACGAGCAGTACTTC,CASSLGSWGEYEQYF
NA,few,TRBV4-1,TRBJ2-5,TGCGCCAGCAGCCAAGAGAGGCGGGGAAGGGAGACCCAGTACTTC,CASSQERRGRETQYF
NA,few,TRBV2,TRBJ2-7,TGTGCCAGCAGTGAACCGATAGGACTACCGCGGGTCGAGCAGTACTTC,CASSEPIGLPRVEQYF
NA,NA,TRBV7-8,TRBJ2-5,TGTGCCAGCAGCTCCGCGGGGCAAGAGACCCAGTCCTTC,CASSSAGQETQSF
NA,many,TRBV6-1,TRBJ2-7,TGTGCCAGCAGACCTCTGGGGTACGAGCAGTACTTC,CASRPLGYEQYF
NA,few,TRBV6-1,TRBJ2-5,TGTGCCAGCAGTGAGGCTACAGGGCTCCAAGAGACCCAGTACTTC,CASSEATGLQETQYF
NA,many,TRBV12-3/TRBV12-4,TRBJ1-2,TGTGCCATAGCACAGAGAGCTAACTATGGCTACACCTTC,CAIAQRANYGYTF
NA,NA,TRBV11-1,TRBJ2-7,TGTGCCAGCAGCTTAGAGCTGGTTTCCTACGAGCAGTACTTC,CASSLELVSYEQYF
TRBD2,NA,TRBV20-1,TRBJ2-5,TGCAGTGCTGCCCGACTAGCAGAGCAGTACTTC,CSAARLAEQYF
NA,NA,TRBV29-1,TRBJ2-7,TGCAGCGCCGGCTCCAACGAGCAGTACTTC,CSAGSNEQYF
NA,few,TRBV7-2,TRBJ1-6,TGTGCCAGCAGCTTAAAAACAGGGTCAATTTCACCCCTCCACTTT,CASSLKTGSISPLHF
TRBD1,NA,TRBV5-1,TRBJ2-1,TGCGCCAGCAGCTTGAGGGGGACAGGGGGTTACAATGAGCAGTTCTTC,CASSLRGTGGYNEQFF
TRBD1,few,TRBV12-3/TRBV12-4,TRBJ2-7,TGTGCCAGTGGACAGGGCGTGACCTACGAGCAGTACTTC,CASGQGVTYEQYF
NA,few,TRBV20-1,TRBJ1-2,TGCAGTGTCATTGGACAATCCTATGGCTACACCTTC,CSVIGQSYGYTF
TRBD2,NA,TRBV9,TRBJ2-5,TGTGTCAGCAGCGGACGACTAGCGGGGCGGGAGAATGAGCAGTACTTC,CVSSGRLAGRENEQYF
NA,NA,TRBV20-1,TRBJ1-1,TGCAGTGCTCCTGGAGAAGGGGGGTTTACTGAAGCTTTCTTT,CSAPGEGGFTEAFF
NA,few,TRBV7-9,TRBJ2-1,TGTGCCAGCAGCTTACGTTTGGGGGACTCGTCCTACAATGAGCAGTTCTTC,CASSLRLGDSSYNEQFF